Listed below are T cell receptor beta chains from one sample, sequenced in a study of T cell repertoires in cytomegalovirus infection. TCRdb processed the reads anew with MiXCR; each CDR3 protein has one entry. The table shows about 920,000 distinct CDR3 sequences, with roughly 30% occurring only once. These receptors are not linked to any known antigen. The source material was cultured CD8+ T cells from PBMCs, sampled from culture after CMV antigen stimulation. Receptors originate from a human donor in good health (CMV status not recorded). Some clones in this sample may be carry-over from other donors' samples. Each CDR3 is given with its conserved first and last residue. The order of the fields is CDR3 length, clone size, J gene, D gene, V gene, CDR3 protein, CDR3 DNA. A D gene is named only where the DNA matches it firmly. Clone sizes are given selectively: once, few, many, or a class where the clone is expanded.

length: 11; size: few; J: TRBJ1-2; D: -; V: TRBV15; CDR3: CATGTDYGYTF; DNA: TGTGCCACCGGGACGGACTATGGCTACACCTTC
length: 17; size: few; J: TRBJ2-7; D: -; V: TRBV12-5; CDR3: CASGFTIEGRGSYEQYF; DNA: TGTGCTAGTGGTTTTACTATCGAGGGGCGGGGATCCTACGAGCAGTACTTC
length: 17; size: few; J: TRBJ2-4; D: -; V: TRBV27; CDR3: CASSTDIEGPGIGIQYF; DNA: TGTGCCAGCAGTACTGATATCGAGGGGCCAGGGATAGGCATTCAGTACTTC
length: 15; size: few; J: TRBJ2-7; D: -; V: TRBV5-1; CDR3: CASSLEKLGLDEQYF; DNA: TGCGCCAGCAGCTTGGAAAAACTGGGTCTCGACGAGCAGTACTTC
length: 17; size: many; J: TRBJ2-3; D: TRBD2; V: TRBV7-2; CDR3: CASSSTSGGPNTDTQYF; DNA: TGTGCCAGCAGCTCGACTAGCGGGGGCCCCAACACAGATACGCAGTATTTT
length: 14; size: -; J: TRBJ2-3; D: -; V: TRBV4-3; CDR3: CASSQGADTDTQYF; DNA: TGCGCCAGCAGCCAAGGTGCAGACACAGATACGCAGTATTTT
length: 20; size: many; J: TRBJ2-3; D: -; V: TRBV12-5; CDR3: CASGFSTVLKHRDGTDTQYF; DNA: TGTGCTAGTGGTTTCTCGACCGTCCTAAAACACAGGGACGGCACAGATACGCAGTATTTT
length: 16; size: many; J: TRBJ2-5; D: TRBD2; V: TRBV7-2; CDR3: CASSLTSGGRQETQYF; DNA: TGTGCCAGCAGCTTAACTAGCGGGGGGAGACAAGAGACCCAGTACTTC
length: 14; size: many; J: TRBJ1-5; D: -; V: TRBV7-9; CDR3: CASSPSGGRQPQHF; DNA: TGTGCCAGCAGCCCCTCGGGGGGCCGTCAGCCCCAGCATTTT
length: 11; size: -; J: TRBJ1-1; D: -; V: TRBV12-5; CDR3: CASVHNTEAFF; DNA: TGTGCTAGTGTTCATAACACTGAAGCTTTCTTT
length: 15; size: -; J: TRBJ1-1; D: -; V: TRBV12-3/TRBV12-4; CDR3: CASSFFGAGNTEAFF; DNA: TGTGCCAGCAGTTTCTTCGGGGCAGGGAACACTGAAGCTTTCTTT
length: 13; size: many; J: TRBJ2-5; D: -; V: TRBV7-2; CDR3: CASSRGGQETQYF; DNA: TGTGCCAGCAGCCGAGGGGGCCAAGAGACCCAGTACTTC
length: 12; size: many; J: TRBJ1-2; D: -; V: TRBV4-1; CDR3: CASSSAPYGYTF; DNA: TGCGCCAGCAGCTCAGCCCCGTATGGCTACACCTTC
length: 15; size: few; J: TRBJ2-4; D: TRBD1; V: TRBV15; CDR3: CATSGKGQSRNIQYF; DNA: TGTGCCACCAGCGGTAAGGGACAGTCTAGAAACATTCAGTACTTC
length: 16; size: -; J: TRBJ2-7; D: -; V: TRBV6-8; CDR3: CARSRRPRQASYEQYF; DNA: TGTGCCCGCAGCCGCCGTCCCCGACAGGCCTCCTACGAGCAGTACTTC
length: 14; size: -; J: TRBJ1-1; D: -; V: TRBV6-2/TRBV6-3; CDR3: CASSYAGPNTEAFF; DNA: TGTGCCAGCAGTTACGCAGGGCCGAACACTGAAGCTTTCTTT
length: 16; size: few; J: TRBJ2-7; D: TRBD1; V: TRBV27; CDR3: CASSLSRDRGSYEQYF; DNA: TGTGCCAGCAGTTTATCCAGGGACAGGGGATCCTACGAGCAGTACTTC